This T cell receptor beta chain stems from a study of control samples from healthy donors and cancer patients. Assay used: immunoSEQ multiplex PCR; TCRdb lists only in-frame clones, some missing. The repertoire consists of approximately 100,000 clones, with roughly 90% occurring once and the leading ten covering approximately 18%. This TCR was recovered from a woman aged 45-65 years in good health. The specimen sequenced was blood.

CDR3 bases: TGTGCCAGCAGCTCCCGGGGACAAGCCAAAAACATTCAGTACTTC. This gives the protein CASSSRGQAKNIQYF. This chain joins TRBV11-1 and TRBJ2-4; possible D gene TRBD1, 6 bases. The CDR3 has 15 residues. V was pared by 4 bases and J by 0 bases, with 10 bases between. Germline values: CDR1 SGHAT, CDR2 FQDESV (reference sequence).